The rows below give T cell receptor beta chains drawn from one sample of a study of spatial heterogeneity in lung cancer. TCRdb ran MiXCR on the 5' RACE reads and lists one entry per CDR3 protein. The repertoire holds about 22,000 distinct CDR3 sequences, less than 6% seen once, with 30% to 40% in the top ten. This sample comprised PBMCs, obtained at surgery. The receptors originated from a male donor with early-stage non-small cell lung cancer. CDR3s include the opening cysteine and the closing phenylalanine or tryptophan. Fields, in order: clone size, V gene, D gene, J gene, CDR3 DNA, CDR3 protein. D genes are given only for firm matches. Clone size is shown for a subset of rows, as once, few, many or a class of expanded clone.

many	TRBV7-9	.	TRBJ1-1	TGTGCCAGCAGCTTAGACAGGCCGCAGGGCAACACTGAAGCTTTCTTT	CASSLDRPQGNTEAFF
few	TRBV5-1	.	TRBJ1-1	TGCGCCAGCAGCTTGGCCCCAGGGGCGGTTAACACTGAAGCTTTCTTT	CASSLAPGAVNTEAFF
many	TRBV28	TRBD1	TRBJ2-7	TGTGCCAGCACCCTTACAGGGACAGGCTACAGCTCCTACGAGCAGTACTTC	CASTLTGTGYSSYEQYF
many	TRBV12-3/TRBV12-4	.	TRBJ2-3	TGTGCCAGCAGTATTATCCTACGCACAGATACGCAGTATTTT	CASSIILRTDTQYF
many	TRBV7-8	TRBD1	TRBJ2-5	TGTGCCAGCAGCTTGGGCAGGGGGCGAACGAGGGGAGAGACCCAGTACTTC	CASSLGRGRTRGETQYF
few	TRBV7-3	.	TRBJ2-1	TGTGCCAGCAGCTTAACAGGGCCAAGGGAGCAGTTCTTC	CASSLTGPREQFF
.	TRBV5-1	TRBD1	TRBJ1-6	TGCGCCAGCAGCTCTACGGGACAGGGGGGCTACTCACCCCTCCACTTT	CASSSTGQGGYSPLHF
many	TRBV10-3	.	TRBJ2-3	TGTGCCATCAGTGAGCCCTCGACAGGTCACACAGATACGCAGTATTTT	CAISEPSTGHTDTQYF
.	TRBV6-1	.	TRBJ1-1	TGTGCCAGCAGTTTACAGGGTAGGACTGAAGCTTTCTTT	CASSLQGRTEAFF
many	TRBV6-5	TRBD1	TRBJ2-7	TGTGCCAGCAGTCCAGACAGGGCGGGTTATGTGCAGTACTTC	CASSPDRAGYVQYF
many	TRBV19	.	TRBJ2-1	TGTGCCAGTAGCGCGGGGTACTTATCCTACAATGAGCAGTTCTTC	CASSAGYLSYNEQFF
many	TRBV6-5	TRBD2	TRBJ2-7	TGTGCCAGCAGTCTCCGGACGGCACTAGCGGGAGACCACGAGCAGTACTTC	CASSLRTALAGDHEQYF
.	TRBV6-5	.	TRBJ2-7	TGTGCCAGCTCCTCAAGCGGTAATACCTACGAGCAGTACTTC	CASSSSGNTYEQYF
many	TRBV7-6	.	TRBJ2-1	TGTGCCAGCAGCAAACAGGGCGGGAGATCGGGTGAGCAGTTCTTC	CASSKQGGRSGEQFF
.	TRBV11-2	.	TRBJ2-7	TGTGCCAGCAGCTTAGCAGGGAACTACGAGCAGTACTTC	CASSLAGNYEQYF
many	TRBV6-6	TRBD2	TRBJ2-1	TGTGCCAGCAGGCCGACTAGCGGTTACAATGAGCAGTTCTTC	CASRPTSGYNEQFF
many	TRBV29-1	TRBD1	TRBJ2-7	TGCAGCGTTCGCCCGGGACAGGGATACGAGCAGTACTTC	CSVRPGQGYEQYF
many	TRBV7-9	TRBD1	TRBJ1-4	TGTGCCAGCAGCTTCTTGGGACAGGGAACTAATGAAAAACTGTTTTTT	CASSFLGQGTNEKLFF
.	TRBV5-1	.	TRBJ2-2	TGCGCCAGCACCCCGTCGAACACCGGGGAGCTGTTTTTT	CASTPSNTGELFF
few	TRBV13	.	TRBJ2-5	TGTGCCAGCAGCGCGTACAGGGTGGAAGTCAAAGAGACCCAGTACTTC	CASSAYRVEVKETQYF
.	TRBV20-1	.	TRBJ1-2	TGCAGTGCTACCACGGGGCCTAACTATGGCTACACCTTC	CSATTGPNYGYTF
many	TRBV7-9	.	TRBJ2-2	TGTGCCAGCAGCCCCCGTATAGGATCCGGGGAGCTGTTTTTT	CASSPRIGSGELFF
many	TRBV7-8	.	TRBJ1-6	TGTGCCAGCAGCTCCAGGGGACCTATTAATTCACCCCTCCACTTT	CASSSRGPINSPLHF
many	TRBV18	.	TRBJ2-3	TGTGCCAGCTCACCACGGCTCACAGATACGCAGTATTTT	CASSPRLTDTQYF
many	TRBV6-6	.	TRBJ1-4	TGTGCCAGCAGTACAGGGAGGCAGAATGAAAAACTGTTTTTT	CASSTGRQNEKLFF
many	TRBV5-8	.	TRBJ2-3	TGTGCCACCTATAGGGGTAGCAGCACAGATACGCAGTATTTT	CATYRGSSTDTQYF
many	TRBV19	.	TRBJ1-5	TGTGCCAGTAGTATCCGGTCAGACAATCAGCCCCAGCATTTT	CASSIRSDNQPQHF
.	TRBV19	.	TRBJ2-1	TGTGCCAGTAGTCTTCTTCCGAGGTCGGGACAAAAGTTCTTC	CASSLLPRSGQKFF
many	TRBV12-3/TRBV12-4	TRBD2	TRBJ2-2	TGTGCCAGCAGTTGGGATCTAGCGGCCGAGAGCGGGGAGCTGTTTTTT	CASSWDLAAESGELFF
medium-sized	TRBV7-6	.	TRBJ2-7	TGTGCCAGCAGCTTACCCGACAGTTACGAGCAGTACTTC	CASSLPDSYEQYF
many	TRBV5-6	TRBD1	TRBJ2-1	TGTGCCAGCAGCCGACAGGGTCGGGGCTTTAATGAGCAGTTCTTC	CASSRQGRGFNEQFF
.	TRBV5-1	TRBD2	TRBJ2-1	TGCGCCAGCAGCATGGACCCTAGCGGGACTTACAATGAGCAGTTCTTC	CASSMDPSGTYNEQFF
many	TRBV20-1	.	TRBJ2-3	TGCAGTGCCTCCATCAGGAGCACAGATACGCAGTATTTT	CSASIRSTDTQYF
many	TRBV9	.	TRBJ2-2	TGTGCCAGCAGCGTCGGACAGATAAACACCGGGGAGCTGTTTTTT	CASSVGQINTGELFF
many	TRBV7-9	.	TRBJ2-5	TGTGCCAGCAGCCACAGGGTCGTGGGGGAGACCCAGTACTTC	CASSHRVVGETQYF
many	TRBV27	.	TRBJ2-2	TGTGCCAGCAGTTTATCGTCGGCCCCCGGGGAGCTGTTTTTT	CASSLSSAPGELFF
many	TRBV28	.	TRBJ2-5	TGTGCCAGCAGTTTAATTCGAGGGGGACTCCAAGAGACCCAGTACTTC	CASSLIRGGLQETQYF
few	TRBV10-2	.	TRBJ2-1	TGCGCCAGCAGTGAGATTAACAATGAGCAGTTCTTC	CASSEINNEQFF
few	TRBV10-3	TRBD1	TRBJ2-1	TGTGCCATCGAGGGGGCTGGCACCAATGAGCAGTTCTTC	CAIEGAGTNEQFF
few	TRBV3-1	.	TRBJ1-2	TGTGCCAGCAGCCAAGACACCGCAGCTAACTATGGCTACACCTTC	CASSQDTAANYGYTF
many	TRBV7-9	.	TRBJ2-2	TGTGCCAGCAGCAGATTCCGGTCGCCGAACACCGGGGAGCTGTTTTTT	CASSRFRSPNTGELFF
many	TRBV2	.	TRBJ2-1	TGTGCCAGCAGTCCTGGGGGCAGGCCTAGTGAGCAGTTCTTC	CASSPGGRPSEQFF
.	TRBV6-5	.	TRBJ1-3	TGTGCCAGCAGTTACGGGGAAGCTGGAAACACCATATATTTT	CASSYGEAGNTIYF
many	TRBV6-2/TRBV6-3	.	TRBJ1-2	TGTGCCAGCCAGGGCTGGGACTATGGCTACACCTTC	CASQGWDYGYTF
many	TRBV7-8	.	TRBJ2-7	TGTGCCAGCAGCTTAGCTTTGGGGGAGCACAACGAGCAGTACTTC	CASSLALGEHNEQYF
many	TRBV10-3	TRBD2	TRBJ2-7	TGTGCCATCAGTGATCGCGGGGGGACCTACGAGCAGTACTTC	CAISDRGGTYEQYF
many	TRBV13	.	TRBJ2-5	TGTGCCAGCAGCCGAGACAGGACTCAAGAGACCCAGTACTTC	CASSRDRTQETQYF
many	TRBV6-1	.	TRBJ2-7	TGTGCCAGCAGTCAGGACCACTACGAGCAGTACTTC	CASSQDHYEQYF